This entry concerns a single T cell receptor beta chain. The antigen is not known. The J segment lost 9 bases and the V segment lost 1 base, leaving 9 bases of the junction unmatched. Germline-derived CDR1 and CDR2 are DFQATT and SNEGSKA (reference sequence). The CDR3 runs to 14 residues. A quantitative 5'-RACE method, one with molecular barcodes, was used to make TCR beta libraries. TCRdb re-analysed the 5' RACE reads in MiXCR, keeping a single row per CDR3 protein. The sample holds 25,000 to 40,000 distinct CDR3 sequences; around 6.7% are singletons and the top ten take roughly a tenth. The data originate from a study of CD8 T cells in ankylosing spondylitis. Broader study findings: There was reportedly significant enrichment of clones that were disease-linked in matched ankylosing spondylitis synovial fluid.

Material for sequencing was blood, either unsorted or a sorted T cell fraction (not recorded which). V and J are TRBV20-1 and TRBJ2-1; 7 bases match TRBD2. This receptor was identified in a male donor with ankylosing spondylitis or in good health (not recorded which). Here the CDR3 reads CSARAPGLGSEQFF. The DNA of the CDR3 is TGCAGTGCTAGAGCCCCCGGACTAGGCTCTGAGCAGTTCTTC.